These T cell receptor beta chains were read from a single sample in a study of blood T cell repertoires in COVID-19. This table comes from immunoSEQ multiplex PCR, and its TCRdb copy is limited to in-frame clones, with some not included. The repertoire has some 80,000 clones, around 84% of them found once; the top ten carry 9.5% to 12%. Sequencing input: peripheral blood. Receptors originate from a man aged 55 to 70 with COVID-19, enrolled during active disease. The conserved cysteine and the conserved F or W are not part of the CDR3 here. Fields, in order: clone size, V gene, CDR3 protein. The size field is filled for only some rows; it gives once, few, many or a size class.

-,TRBV5-1,ASSFTLQGAPLH
few,TRBV5-5,ASSLADRAANEQY
once,TRBV7-9,ASSPLYLGLPDEKLF
-,TRBV18,ASSPYDEPSAEAF
-,TRBV28,ASSPGGGDYNEQF
-,TRBV6-5,ASSYTGVRGTQY
-,TRBV5-4,ASSLNLATQETQY
-,TRBV7-2,ASSLLGQGAEKLF
-,TRBV30,AWSGLAGVLGEQF
-,TRBV10-1,ASSESSVLLPSYEQY
-,TRBV6-6,ASSYSGAPNEKLF
-,TRBV9,ASSVNRGWDTEAF
-,TRBV25-1,ASTRGQGNYEQY
-,TRBV5-1,ASIRVAGSGEQF
-,TRBV11-2,ASSLGDSYEQY
-,TRBV5-1,ASATWDYGYT
-,TRBV6-4,ASGQADTQY
few,TRBV28,ASSLGAWDTEAF
-,TRBV9,ASSMGPPDTQY
-,TRBV5-4,ASSPNPRQRNSPLH
-,TRBV19,ASSITGGFGEQF
-,TRBV5-4,ASSGGLAGGEQY
-,TRBV27,ASSPARAGEGYT
-,TRBV19,ASTFVGPDSYNSPLH
-,TRBV28,ASSFPGGGANEQF
-,TRBV2,ASSPINQPQH
few,TRBV7-3,ASSSQTGAITDTQY
-,TRBV16,ASSHLNPRGSYNEQF
-,TRBV3-1/TRBV3-2,ASSQTLAGPDEQF
-,TRBV5-1,ASSSEGGSYNEQF
-,TRBV7-9,ASLPPRRADTQY
-,TRBV6-5,ASSLYTDTQY
few,TRBV7-7,ASSLGVGGPPGANVLT
-,TRBV6-1,ASSEAKGGVTEAF
-,TRBV30,AWSLSVGYT
-,TRBV6-5,ASSYRGNEQF
-,TRBV19,ASSLGAVGNSPLH
-,TRBV2,ASRGTSGRAIEQF